This T cell receptor (beta chain) appears in the sequencing data of a study of cytomegalovirus exposure and HLA in healthy donors. General study results and limits: Researchers catalogued some 160 TCR beta chains as cytomegalovirus-associated. The records held CMV serostatus as the only immune exposure information. Later work associated roughly 15,000 TCR beta sequences with HLA alleles at 0.05 false discovery rate. TCR beta V segments were, for the most part, productive about 87% or about 30% of the time in an earlier analysis.

The PCR had 60 Vbeta and 13 Jbeta primers. Assay used: immunoSEQ multiplex PCR; TCRdb lists only in-frame clones, some missing. The sample contains 95,000 to 150,000 clones, 83% of which appear only once. Germline CDR1 and CDR2: MRHNA and SNTAGT. This CDR3 is built from 13 residues. V shed 5 bases and J shed 4 bases, with 11 bases lying between them. As concerns this clone: Its antigen is not known.

The specimen sequenced was PBMCs. This clonotype was obtained from a woman aged 35 to 49 in good health and CMV-seropositive. V gene TRBV6-4 combines with J gene TRBJ1-2; D not certain. CDR3 sequence: CASSPGLRYGYTF. Written as DNA, the CDR3 is TGTGCCAGCAGTCCCGGACTTCGCTATGGCTACACCTTC.